This is a list of T cell receptor beta chains from one sample in a study of T cell changes during pregnancy in multiple sclerosis. Assay used: immunoSEQ multiplex PCR; TCRdb lists only in-frame clones, some missing. The table lists about 100,000 clones, 90% to 95% of them singletons. The source material was peripheral blood, sampled before pregnancy. Source of these receptors: a female donor with multiple sclerosis, enrolled in a pregnancy study. Each CDR3 is given with its conserved first and last residue. Each record gives: D gene, V gene, clone size, CDR3 protein. A D gene is named only where the DNA matches it firmly. Size tells how often a clone was seen (once, few, many) or the class of an expanded clone, and some rows leave it out.

>TRBD2|TRBV4-2|once
CARGLAGEVAGNEQFF
>.|TRBV5-1|.
CASSFNSYEQYF
>TRBD2|TRBV6-1|.
CASSDHGAGGSFPDTQYF
>TRBD1|TRBV5-4|.
CASSLGGTAYNEQFF
>.|TRBV5-5|.
CASSFASPGTGLGGNTIYF
>.|TRBV12-2|.
CARQFCTDTQYF
>.|TRBV28|.
CASGSGAYGYTF
>TRBD1|TRBV5-1|once
CASSLGNMGTGASNQPQHF
>.|TRBV30|.
CAWMRRSSYNSPLHF
>.|TRBV7-8|.
CASSLVAGVEKLFF
>TRBD1|TRBV7-2|.
CASSYRTGASGANVLTF
>TRBD1|TRBV30|.
CAWSRGQVNEKLFF
>.|TRBV5-4|.
CASSESSYNEQFF
>.|TRBV30|.
CAWSGGVSQKAFF
>TRBD1|TRBV28|once
CASSPLGAGGNEKLFF
>TRBD2|TRBV27|.
CASSSLAVVTDTQYF
>.|TRBV19|.
CASSMGANTEAFF
>.|TRBV27|.
CASSPQAGSETQYF
>.|TRBV11-2|.
CASSLSWNTEAFF
>.|TRBV19|few
CASGGTVNTEAFF
>TRBD2|TRBV5-1|.
CASSLSGATGELFF
>TRBD2|TRBV27|.
CASSLGSGRTYEQYF
>.|TRBV5-1|.
CASSPGLLPDNEQFF
>.|TRBV7-2|.
CASSSRAGASLPYEQYF
>.|TRBV4-2|.
CASSPQTGSGVAYEQYF
>TRBD2|TRBV10-1|once
CASSSTSGYNEQFF
>.|TRBV4-3|.
CASSQEFAGRNNSPLHF
>.|TRBV9|.
CASSVSPRTVSYEQYF
>.|TRBV28|once
CASSARWTRENIQYF
>.|TRBV9|.
CASSVYEGYEQYF
>.|TRBV5-1|.
CASSLGFGSGRSNEQFF
>.|TRBV6-1|once
CASSDTVTTEAFF
>.|TRBV5-1|.
CASSLGRGTEAFF
>TRBD1|TRBV9|few
CATGTGVEAFF
>TRBD1|TRBV27|.
CASSTPGQGRNEQYF
>.|TRBV4-1|.
CASSQVTPSNQPQHF
>.|TRBV9|.
CASFAGSGFGYGYTF
>.|TRBV6-1|.
CASSEGPASTYEQYF
>TRBD2|TRBV18|.
CASSPPGLHQETQYF
>.|TRBV6-1|.
CASSDTGRGTDTQYF
>.|TRBV19|few
CASSIRGGEAFF
>.|TRBV27|.
CASALLGSHYGYTF
>.|TRBV9|.
CASSVISGEGEQFF
>.|TRBV5-1|.
CASSPSGTQVGPGELFF
>.|TRBV29-1|.
CSVCDFNYNEQFF
>TRBD1|TRBV29-1|.
CSVSGTGNYGYTF
>TRBD2|TRBV4-3|.
CASSLIAGGAYEQYF
>TRBD1|TRBV6-5|once
CASSYGTATEAFF
>.|TRBV4-1|.
CASSQESLYNEQFF
>TRBD1|TRBV12-5|.
CASGIGTGVLGYTF
>.|TRBV4-1|.
CASSSPGTPSADTQYF
>TRBD2|TRBV5-1|.
CASSLHLADNEQFF
>TRBD2|TRBV5-4|once
CASSSRLAGGVQETQYF
>.|TRBV5-1|.
CASSLEPGAGGDTEAFF
>TRBD1|TRBV27|.
CASSLDRSMNTEAFF
>.|TRBV29-1|.
CSVQGEQYF
>TRBD2|TRBV18|.
CASSRTLAGGGGTDTQYF
>.|TRBV2|.
CASRAGTTLNYGYTF
>.|TRBV27|.
CASSLEARSSYEQYF
>TRBD2|TRBV4-2|.
CASSQDGAGEDTGELFF